Detailed here is one TCR beta chain. The table came from immunoSEQ multiplex PCR; TCRdb's copy has only in-frame clones and leaves some out. The sample records 200,000 to 250,000 clones, 75% to 85% being singletons. These data belong to a study of blood T cell repertoires in COVID-19. This CDR3 is built from 14 residues. Germline V gene data show CDR1 as WSHSY and CDR2 as SAAADI. After removal of 5 bases from V and 6 bases from J, the junction contained 7 bases not matched to a gene. This receptor was taken from a woman in her 30s with COVID-19, enrolled during active disease. The chain couples TRBV10-2 to TRBJ2-1; TRBD2 matches 7 bases. The specimen was peripheral blood. In DNA form, the CDR3 reads TGCGCCAGCAGTCGGGGGGAGGGCCTCAATGAGCAGTTCTTC. It specifies CASSRGEGLNEQFF.